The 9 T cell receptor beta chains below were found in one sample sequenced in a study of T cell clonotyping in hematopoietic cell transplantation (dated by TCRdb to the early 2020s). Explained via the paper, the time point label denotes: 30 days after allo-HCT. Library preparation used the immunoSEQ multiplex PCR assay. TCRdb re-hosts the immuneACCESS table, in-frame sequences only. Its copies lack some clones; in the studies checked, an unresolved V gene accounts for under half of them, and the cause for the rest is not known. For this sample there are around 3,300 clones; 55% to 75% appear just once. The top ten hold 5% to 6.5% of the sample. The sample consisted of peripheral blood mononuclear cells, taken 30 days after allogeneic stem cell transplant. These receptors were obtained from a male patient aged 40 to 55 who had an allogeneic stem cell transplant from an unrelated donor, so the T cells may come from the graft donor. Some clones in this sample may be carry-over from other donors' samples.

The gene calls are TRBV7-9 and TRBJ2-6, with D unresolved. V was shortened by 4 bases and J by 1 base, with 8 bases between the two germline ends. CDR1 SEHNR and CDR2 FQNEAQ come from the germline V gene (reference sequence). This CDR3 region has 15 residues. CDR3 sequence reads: CASSYQFSGANVLTF. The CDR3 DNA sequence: TGTGCCAGCAGCTATCAGTTTTCTGGGGCCAACGTCCTGACTTTC.

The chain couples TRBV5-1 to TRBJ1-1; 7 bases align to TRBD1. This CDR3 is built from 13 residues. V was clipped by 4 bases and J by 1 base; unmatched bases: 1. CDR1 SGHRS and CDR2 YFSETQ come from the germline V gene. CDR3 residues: CASSRTGNTEAFF. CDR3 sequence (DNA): TGCGCCAGCAGCAGGACAGGGAACACTGAAGCTTTCTTT.

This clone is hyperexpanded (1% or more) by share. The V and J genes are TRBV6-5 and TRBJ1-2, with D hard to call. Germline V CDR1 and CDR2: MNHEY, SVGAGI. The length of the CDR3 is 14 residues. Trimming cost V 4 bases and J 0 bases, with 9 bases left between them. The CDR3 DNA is TGTGCCAGCAGTTTGGAACCTTCTAACTATGGCTACACCTTC. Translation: CASSLEPSNYGYTF.

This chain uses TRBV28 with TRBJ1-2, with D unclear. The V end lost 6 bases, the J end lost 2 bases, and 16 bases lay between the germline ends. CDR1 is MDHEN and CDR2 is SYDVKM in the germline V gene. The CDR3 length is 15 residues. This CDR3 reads CASRLTSGRNYGYTF. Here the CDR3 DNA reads TGTGCCAGCAGGCTAACTTCGGGGAGGAACTATGGCTACACCTTC.

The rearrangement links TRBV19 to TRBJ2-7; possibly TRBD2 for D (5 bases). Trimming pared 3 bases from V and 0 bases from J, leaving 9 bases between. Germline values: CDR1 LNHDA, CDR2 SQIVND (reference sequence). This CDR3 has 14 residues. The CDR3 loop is CASSIGADSYEQYF. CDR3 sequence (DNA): TGTGCCAGTAGTATCGGAGCGGACTCCTACGAGCAGTACTTC. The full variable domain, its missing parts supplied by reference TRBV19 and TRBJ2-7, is DGGITQSPKYLFRKEGQNVTLSCEQNLNHDAMYWYRQDPGQGLRLIYYSQIVNDFQKGDIAEGYSVSREKKESFPLTVTSAQKNPTAFYLCASSIGADSYEQYFGPGTRLTVT.

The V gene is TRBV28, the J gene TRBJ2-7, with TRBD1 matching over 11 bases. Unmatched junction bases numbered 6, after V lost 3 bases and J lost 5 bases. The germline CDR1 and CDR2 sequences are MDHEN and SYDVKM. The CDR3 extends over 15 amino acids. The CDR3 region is CASSFSGQGADEQYF. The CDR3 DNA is TGTGCCAGCAGTTTCAGCGGACAGGGGGCCGACGAGCAGTACTTC. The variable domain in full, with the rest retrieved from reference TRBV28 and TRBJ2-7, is DVKVTQSSRYLVKRTGEKVFLECVQDMDHENMFWYRQDPGLGLRLIYFSYDVKMKEKGDIPEGYSVSREKKERFSLILESASTNQTSMYLCASSFSGQGADEQYFGPGTRLTVT.

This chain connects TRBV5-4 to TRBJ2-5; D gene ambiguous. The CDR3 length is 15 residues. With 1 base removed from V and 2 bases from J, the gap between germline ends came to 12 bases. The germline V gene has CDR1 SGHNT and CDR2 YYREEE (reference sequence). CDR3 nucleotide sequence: TGTGCCAGCAGCTTGTCTTCTGGCAGTCAAGAGACCCAGTACTTC. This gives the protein CASSLSSGSQETQYF.

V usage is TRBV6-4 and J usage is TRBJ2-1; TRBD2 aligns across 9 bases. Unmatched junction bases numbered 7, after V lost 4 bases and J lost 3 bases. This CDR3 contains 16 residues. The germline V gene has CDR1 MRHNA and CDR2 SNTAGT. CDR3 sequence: CASSASSGEGYNEQFF. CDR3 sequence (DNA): TGTGCCAGCAGTGCCTCTAGCGGGGAGGGCTACAATGAGCAGTTCTTC.

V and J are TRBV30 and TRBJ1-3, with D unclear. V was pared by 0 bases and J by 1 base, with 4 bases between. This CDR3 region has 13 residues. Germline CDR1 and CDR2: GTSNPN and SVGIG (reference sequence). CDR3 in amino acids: CAWSVGSGNTIYF. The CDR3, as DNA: TGTGCCTGGAGTGTGGGGTCTGGAAACACCATATATTTT.